This is a list of T cell receptor beta chains from one sample in a study of T cells after yellow fever vaccination. MiXCR, run by TCRdb on the 5' RACE reads, gives a single entry per CDR3 protein. The sample holds roughly 50,000 distinct CDR3 sequences, 7.4% seen once. The sample in question was CD8+ T cells sorted from PBMCs, obtained less than 18 days after the first yellow fever vaccination. The receptors were sampled from a man aged 18 to 35 who received the YFV17D yellow fever vaccine. Each CDR3 is given with its conserved first and last residue. Fields, in order: J gene, V gene, CDR3 protein.

J gene: TRBJ2-2
V gene: TRBV19
CDR3 protein: CASSYGTLRFGELFF

J gene: TRBJ2-2
V gene: TRBV7-8
CDR3 protein: CASSLAQAGVYTGELFF

J gene: TRBJ2-3
V gene: TRBV10-3
CDR3 protein: CAIRGSRRSDTQYF

J gene: TRBJ2-1
V gene: TRBV28
CDR3 protein: CASSSLAGGQSSPYNEQFF

J gene: TRBJ2-5
V gene: TRBV12-3/TRBV12-4
CDR3 protein: CASSLVGYSYSNQETQYF

J gene: TRBJ2-1
V gene: TRBV6-2/TRBV6-3
CDR3 protein: CASSAGGSSYNEQFF

J gene: TRBJ1-3
V gene: TRBV13
CDR3 protein: CASSFGHGSGNTIYF

J gene: TRBJ2-7
V gene: TRBV20-1
CDR3 protein: CSSSQAAGYEQYF

J gene: TRBJ2-7
V gene: TRBV2
CDR3 protein: CASSDSGGLYEQYF

J gene: TRBJ2-1
V gene: TRBV27
CDR3 protein: CASSLTSGGPMLHNEQFF